These 22 T cell receptor beta chains came from one sample sequenced in a study of cytomegalovirus exposure and HLA in healthy donors. The study ran its PCR with 60 Vbeta and 13 Jbeta primers. The data were produced by immunoSEQ multiplex PCR, yet TCRdb's version contains in-frame clones alone and is incomplete. The profile covers about 160,000 clones, with around four fifths appearing a single time and over 8% taken by the ten largest. Material: PBMCs. These receptors came from a man younger than 35 in good health and CMV-seropositive.

V gene TRBV19 combines with J gene TRBJ1-1; D is uncertain. Trimming stripped 1 base from V and 3 bases from J, with 6 bases between. The CDR3 totals 13 residues. Germline CDR1 LNHDA, CDR2 SQIVND (reference sequence). CDR3 amino acids: CASSIVSYTEAFF. The CDR3 DNA follows: TGTGCCAGTAGTATAGTAAGCTACACTGAAGCTTTCTTT.

The CDR3 loop is CASSPDRRGQYF. The CDR3 DNA is TGTGCCAGCAGCCCAGACCGGCGGGGGCAGTACTTC. V gene TRBV28 combines with J gene TRBJ2-7; possibly TRBD2 for D (6 bases). V dropped 6 bases and J dropped 9 bases, with 15 bases sitting between them. Germline V gene sequence: CDR1 MDHEN, CDR2 SYDVKM. The CDR3 sequence is 12 residues long. Together with reference TRBV28 and TRBJ2-7, the CDR3 gives the full variable domain: DVKVTQSSRYLVKRTGEKVFLECVQDMDHENMFWYRQDPGLGLRLIYFSYDVKMKEKGDIPEGYSVSREKKERFSLILESASTNQTSMYLCASSPDRRGQYFGPGTRLTVT.

This rearrangement joins TRBV28 to TRBJ2-7; TRBD1 is a possible D gene (6 bases). Trimming pared 6 bases from V and 5 bases from J, leaving 17 bases between. Germline V gives CDR1 MDHEN, CDR2 SYDVKM. This CDR3 has 14 residues. The CDR3 bases are TGTGCCAGCAGGGACGTGGGGGCGCCCGACGAGCAGTACTTC. Translated, it gives CASRDVGAPDEQYF.

V usage is TRBV4-2 and J usage is TRBJ1-1; D unclear. The V gene's germline CDR1 is LGHNA and CDR2 YNFKEQ. V lost 1 base and J lost 8, with 8 bases in between. The CDR3 consists of 12 residues. In DNA form, the CDR3 reads TGTGCCAGCAGCCAAGTGGGCAGGGAAGCTTTCTTT. Translated, it gives CASSQVGREAFF.

The chain uses TRBV19 and TRBJ2-1; no clear D gene. Germline loops: CDR1 LNHDA, CDR2 SQIVND (reference sequence). The CDR3 length is 14 residues. The V end lost 2 bases, the J end lost 5 bases, and 10 bases lay between the germline ends. Written as DNA, the CDR3 is TGTGCCAGTAGTATATCTAAGCGCAACAATGAGCAGTTCTTC. It encodes CASSISKRNNEQFF.

The chain is built from TRBV4-3 and TRBJ2-7; 7 nucleotides line up with TRBD1. The germline V gene encodes CDR1 LGHNA and CDR2 YSLEER. The CDR3 extends over 14 amino acids. J gave up 9 bases and V 4 bases, and 12 bases lay outside the gene matches. Here the CDR3 reads CASSPSTTGPGQYF. The CDR3 DNA is TGCGCCAGCAGCCCATCAACGACAGGGCCTGGGCAGTACTTC.

The chain has TRBV27 and TRBJ2-1; 11 bases line up with TRBD2. V lost 6 bases to trimming and J lost 6 bases; unmatched junction nucleotides: 7. The CDR3 runs 15 residues. Germline V gives CDR1 MNHEY, CDR2 SMNVEV (reference sequence). CDR3 sequence: CASRTTSGSSNEQFF. In DNA, the CDR3 is TGTGCCAGCAGAACTACTAGCGGGAGTTCCAATGAGCAGTTCTTC.

The genes are TRBV28 and TRBJ1-1; 7 bases align to TRBD1. CDR1 is MDHEN and CDR2 is SYDVKM in the germline V gene. Trimming cost V 2 bases and J 5 bases; bases outside gene matches: 8. The CDR3 contains 15 residues. The CDR3 is CASSLNLGGRTEAFF. For the CDR3, the DNA is TGTGCCAGCAGTTTAAATCTAGGGGGCCGGACTGAAGCTTTCTTT.

This clone was observed a single time. V is TRBV6-5 and J is TRBJ2-5; 10 bases are shared with TRBD1. The CDR3 loop spans 15 amino acids. Trimming took 6 bases from V and 4 from J; bases not matched to a gene: 8. CDR1 is MNHEY and CDR2 is SVGAGI in the germline V gene. The CDR3 nucleotides are TGTGCCAGCAGATTGACAGGGGGCTGGGGAGAGACCCAGTACTTC. This codes for CASRLTGGWGETQYF.

The table lists this clone with a count of one. The chain has TRBV30 and TRBJ2-1; TRBD2 is a possible D gene (6 bases). Germline V gene lookup returns CDR1 GTSNPN and CDR2 SVGIG (reference sequence). The V end lost 0 bases, the J end lost 7 bases, and 13 bases lay between the germline ends. This CDR3 is built from 14 residues. The DNA for the CDR3 is TGTGCCTGGAGTGTCAGTCTCGGGGGTAATGAGCAGTTCTTC. It specifies CAWSVSLGGNEQFF. Based on the CDR3 plus reference TRBV30 and TRBJ2-1, the full variable domain is SQTIHQWPATLVQPVGSPLSLECTVEGTSNPNLYWYRQAAGRGLQLLFYSVGIGQISSEVPQNLSASRPQDRQFILSSKKLLLSDSGFYLCAWSVSLGGNEQFFGPGTRLTVL.

CDR3 bases: TGTGCCAGCAGCTTAGGGTTAGCAGGGTACACCGGGGAGCTGTTTTTT. The encoded protein is CASSLGLAGYTGELFF. The chain carries TRBV7-2 and TRBJ2-2, with TRBD1 as a possible D gene (5 bases). Trimming stripped 1 base from V and 3 bases from J, with 12 bases between. The CDR3 covers 16 residues. Germline CDR1 reads SGHTA; CDR2 reads FQGNSA. Supplemented by reference TRBV7-2 and TRBJ2-2, the full variable domain reads GAGVSQSPSNKVTEKGKDVELRCDPISGHTALYWYRQSLGQGLEFLIYFQGNSAPDKSGLPSDRFSAERTGGSVSTLTIQRTQQEDSAVYLCASSLGLAGYTGELFFGEGSRLTVL.

The chain has TRBV7-6 and TRBJ2-3, with no clear D. The CDR3 is 17 residues long. V lost 5 bases and J lost 0, with 18 bases in between. From germline, CDR1 is SGHVS and CDR2 FNYEAQ. The CDR3 here is CASSPRASSPSTDTQYF. The CDR3 DNA reads as TGTGCCAGCAGCCCCCGAGCGAGTAGCCCTAGCACAGATACGCAGTATTTT.

The gene calls are TRBV6-6 and TRBJ1-1; TRBD1 matches 8 bases. With 4 bases clipped from V and 5 bases from J, the junction kept 6 bases outside the gene matches. In germline, CDR1 is MNHNY, CDR2 SVGAGI (reference sequence). The CDR3 totals 14 residues. The CDR3 here is CASSSQGGRTEAFF. As DNA, the CDR3 is TGTGCCAGCAGTTCACAGGGGGGACGGACTGAAGCTTTCTTT.

The chain uses TRBV6-5 and TRBJ2-1; a weak D match, TRBD2 (5 bases). From germline, CDR1 is MNHEY and CDR2 SVGAGI. Trimming stripped 3 bases from V and 2 bases from J, with 11 bases between. The CDR3 contains 15 residues. The CDR3 loop is CASSYGLAAYNEQFF. The CDR3 DNA reads as TGTGCCAGCAGTTATGGTCTAGCAGCCTACAATGAGCAGTTCTTC.

V gene TRBV11-1 combines with J gene TRBJ1-2; D call uncertain. Per the germline V gene, CDR1 is SGHAT and CDR2 is FQDESV (reference sequence). CDR3 length: 12 amino acids. V was clipped by 8 bases and J by 5 bases, with 12 bases between them. The CDR3 DNA is TGTGCCAGCGCCGTGGAGGTTTATGGCTACACCTTC. This encodes CASAVEVYGYTF.

The V and J genes are TRBV6-5 and TRBJ2-3; 7 bases are a match to TRBD1. The CDR3 is made up of 15 amino acids. V lost 6 bases to trimming and J lost 1 base; unmatched junction nucleotides: 7. Germline CDR1 MNHEY, CDR2 SVGAGI. The CDR3 coding sequence is TGTGCCAGCAGCGAGGGACAGCACCGCACAGATACGCAGTATTTT. Translated, it gives CASSEGQHRTDTQYF.

The rearrangement links TRBV10-3 to TRBJ2-1; a weak D match, TRBD2 (6 bases). The CDR3 is made up of 16 amino acids. Germline-derived CDR1 and CDR2 are ENHRY and SYGVKD. Trimming stripped 8 bases from V and 5 bases from J, with 22 bases between. The CDR3 loop reads CAIGRKAGQTDNEQFF. CDR3 DNA: TGTGCCATCGGGAGGAAGGCCGGTCAGACGGACAATGAGCAGTTCTTC.

V is TRBV30 and J is TRBJ2-1; 7 positions agree with TRBD2. V gave up 1 base and J gave up 9 bases; unmatched junction bases: 12. The CDR3 consists of 15 residues. Germline CDR1 reads GTSNPN; CDR2 reads SVGIG (reference sequence). This chain's CDR3 is CAWSGGGRGPGEQFF. The CDR3 DNA reads TGTGCCTGGAGTGGAGGAGGGAGGGGCCCAGGTGAGCAGTTCTTC.

V is TRBV6-5 and J is TRBJ1-1; 7 nucleotides align to TRBD1. This CDR3 has 13 residues. With 3 bases clipped from V and 4 bases from J, the junction kept 2 bases outside the gene matches. From germline, CDR1 is MNHEY and CDR2 SVGAGI. The CDR3 coding sequence is TGTGCCAGCAGTTATGGGACAGCCACTGAAGCTTTCTTT. It codes for CASSYGTATEAFF.

For this clone: The junction shows a germline mismatch at one end, possibly a read error. In the same sample, other DNA sequences code for this CDR3. This rearrangement joins TRBV28 to TRBJ1-2, with D perhaps TRBD1 (6 bases). The CDR3 contains 15 residues. Germline CDR1 MDHEN, CDR2 SYDVKM. CDR3 nucleotide sequence: TGTGCCAGCAGTTTTCAGGGGCCGGCCCTCCATGGCTACGCCTTC. The encoded protein is CASSFQGPALHGYAF.

V gene TRBV13 combines with J gene TRBJ2-1; D might be TRBD2 (6 bases). This CDR3 is built from 14 residues. Germline CDR1 PRHDT, CDR2 FYEKMQ (reference sequence). With 0 bases removed from V and 9 bases from J, the gap between germline ends came to 12 bases. The chain's CDR3 is CASSLGEFGGEQFF. The DNA of the CDR3 is TGTGCCAGCAGCTTAGGCGAGTTCGGGGGTGAGCAGTTCTTC.

About this clone itself: At the DNA level, this CDR3 is encoded by other sequences in the same sample as well. V and J are TRBV28 and TRBJ1-5, with 8 bases aligning to TRBD1. J lost 0 bases, V lost 2 bases, and 3 bases had no gene match. Germline V gives CDR1 MDHEN, CDR2 SYDVKM. The CDR3 covers 16 residues. This chain's CDR3 is CASSLGQGVSNQPQHF. The CDR3 DNA is TGTGCCAGCAGTTTAGGACAGGGAGTTAGCAATCAGCCCCAGCATTTT.